Each of the 20 T cell receptor beta chains below was sequenced from the same sample in a study of blood T cell repertoires in COVID-19 (TCRdb year 2020). The library was generated by the immunoSEQ multiplex PCR assay. TCRdb re-hosts the immuneACCESS table, in-frame sequences only. Its copies lack some clones; in the studies checked, an unresolved V gene accounts for under half of them, and the cause for the rest is not known. The sample table contains a few hundred thousand clones; only one count was recorded for 84% of them. About 6.6% of the sample is in the top ten clones. Sequences were obtained from PBMCs or T cells enriched from blood (not recorded which). Every receptor here comes from a woman aged 40 to 50 who had recovered from COVID-19.

The chain recombines TRBV5-1 with TRBJ2-2; 10 bases align to TRBD2. The length of the CDR3 is 16 residues. V lost 3 bases and J lost 3; bases outside the gene matches: 5. CDR1 is SGHRS, CDR2 YFSETQ, per germline. CDR3 DNA: TGCGCCAGCAGCTCTCTAGCGGGAGTCGACACCGGGGAGCTGTTTTTT. Amino acid sequence: CASSSLAGVDTGELFF.

This clone was picked up a small number of times. The V and J genes are TRBV25-1 and TRBJ1-1; D unclear. The V gene lost 5 bases and the J gene lost 4 bases, with 17 bases spanning the gap. Germline loops: CDR1 MGHDK, CDR2 SYGVNS. CDR3 length: 15 amino acids. This CDR3 is CASSSLGVGGTEAFF. Written as DNA, the CDR3 is TGTGCCAGCAGTTCTCTCGGGGTAGGAGGCACTGAAGCTTTCTTT.

This clone was observed a handful of times. V is TRBV3-1 (or the pseudogene TRBV3-2) and J is TRBJ1-1; D uncertain. The CDR3 runs 13 residues. CDR1 is LGHDT, CDR2 YNNKEL, per germline (reference sequence). V was clipped by 5 bases and J by 1 base, with 8 bases between them. The CDR3 nucleotides read TGTGCCAGCAGCAGGAGGGAGAACACTGAAGCTTTCTTT. This sequence encodes CASSRRENTEAFF.

The chain has TRBV30 and TRBJ2-7; 8 bases fit TRBD1. The CDR3 covers 11 residues. CDR1 GTSNPN and CDR2 SVGIG come from the germline V gene (reference sequence). V shed 6 bases and J 5 bases; nucleotides not matched to a gene: 3. The CDR3: CACTDRDEQYF. The CDR3 DNA follows: TGTGCCTGCACGGACAGGGACGAGCAGTACTTC.

The chain uses TRBV10-3 and TRBJ1-6; no clear D. The CDR3 length is 13 residues. Trimming cost V 4 bases and J 6 bases, with 7 bases left between them. CDR1 is ENHRY and CDR2 is SYGVKD in the germline V gene. The CDR3 sequence is CAISVQSNSPLHF. The DNA of the CDR3 is TGTGCCATCAGTGTTCAGTCTAATTCACCCCTCCACTTT.

This clone was seen just once. The chain recombines TRBV12-3 or TRBV12-4 with TRBJ1-1; D not resolved. This CDR3 comprises 13 residues. V lost 1 base, J lost 3 bases, and 6 bases lay in between. CDR3 region: CASSLGEDTEAFF. For the CDR3, the DNA is TGTGCCAGCAGTTTAGGTGAGGACACTGAAGCTTTCTTT.

The genes are TRBV7-9 and TRBJ2-2; the D gene is possibly TRBD1 (5 bases). V lost 5 bases to trimming and J lost 4 bases, with 14 bases between them. The CDR3 covers 15 residues. In germline, CDR1 is SEHNR, CDR2 FQNEAQ (reference sequence). The CDR3, as DNA: TGTGCCAGCAGCGCTCAGGGCCCGGGCACCGGGGAGCTGTTTTTT. It translates to CASSAQGPGTGELFF.

This clone was observed a single time. This chain links TRBV7-3 with TRBJ2-1; 7 positions match TRBD2. This CDR3 is 17 amino acids long. Per germline, CDR1 SGHTA and CDR2 FQGTGA. The trim removed 3 bases at V and 0 bases at J, leaving 8 bases unmatched. In DNA, the CDR3 is TGTGCCAGCAGCTTGGGGGGACGCGGGAGCTCCTACAATGAGCAGTTCTTC. The encoded protein is CASSLGGRGSSYNEQFF.

This sequence joins TRBV5-1 and TRBJ2-1; 13 positions match TRBD2. CDR3 size: 16 residues. V lost 0 bases and J lost 7; bases outside the gene matches: 4. Germline CDR1 SGHRS, CDR2 YFSETQ. The CDR3 DNA follows: TGCGCCAGCAGCTTGGAGGGGACTAGCGGGATGAATGAGCAGTTCTTC. Protein product: CASSLEGTSGMNEQFF.

This sequence joins TRBV6-5 and TRBJ2-4; 9 bases align to TRBD1. Germline values: CDR1 MNHEY, CDR2 SVGAGI. V was pared by 7 bases and J by 6 bases, with 7 bases of the junction left unmatched. CDR3 length equals 14 residues. CDR3 DNA: TGTGCCAGCACGTCGACAGGGGGAGCAAACATTCAGTACTTC. It specifies CASTSTGGANIQYF.

The chain joins TRBV28 to TRBJ1-5, with 9 bases fitting TRBD1. J was trimmed by 5 bases and V by 1 base; bases with no gene match: 21. CDR1 is MDHEN and CDR2 is SYDVKM in the germline V gene. This CDR3 has 21 amino acids. In DNA, the CDR3 is TGTGCCAGCAGTTTATCCCCCGGCCGACAGGGGGGATATGACTGGTATCAGCCCCAGCATTTT. This codes for CASSLSPGRQGGYDWYQPQHF. Drawing the rest from reference TRBV28 and TRBJ1-5, the complete variable domain is DVKVTQSSRYLVKRTGEKVFLECVQDMDHENMFWYRQDPGLGLRLIYFSYDVKMKEKGDIPEGYSVSREKKERFSLILESASTNQTSMYLCASSLSPGRQGGYDWYQPQHFGDGTRLSIL.

The chain has TRBV7-2 and TRBJ2-2; D unresolved. Per germline, CDR1 SGHTA and CDR2 FQGNSA. V lost 2 bases, J lost 1 base, and 8 bases lay in between. CDR3 length equals 15 residues. CDR3 DNA sequence: TGTGCCAGCAGCTTAAACTTGCGGAACACCGGGGAGCTGTTTTTT. It translates to CASSLNLRNTGELFF.

The chain carries TRBV3-1 (or the pseudogene TRBV3-2) and TRBJ1-6; 7 positions match TRBD1. Looked up from germline, CDR1 is LGHDT and CDR2 is YNNKEL (reference sequence). The J segment lost 6 bases and the V segment lost 5 bases, leaving 7 bases of the junction unmatched. CDR3 size: 15 residues. The DNA of the CDR3 is TGTGCCAGCAGCAAAGGACAGGCCATTAATTCACCCCTCCACTTT. This translates into CASSKGQAINSPLHF.

This clone was seen more than once but under ten times. The J gene is TRBJ2-1, the V gene TRBV28; perhaps TRBD2 as D (5 bases). Germline lookup yields CDR1 MDHEN and CDR2 SYDVKM. CDR3 length: 14 residues. Trimming cost V 6 bases and J 4 bases, with 13 bases left between them. DNA for the CDR3: TGTGCCAGCAGGGCAGCGGAGCCATACAATGAGCAGTTCTTC. Its translation: CASRAAEPYNEQFF.

This rearrangement joins TRBV11-2 to TRBJ2-5, with 7 bases matching TRBD1. CDR1 is SGHAT and CDR2 is FQNNGV in the germline V gene. The CDR3 has 14 residues. With 4 bases clipped from V and 5 bases from J, the junction kept 7 bases outside the gene matches. For the CDR3, the DNA is TGTGCCAGCAGCTCAAACAGGGGTGTGGAGACCCAGTACTTC. Amino acid sequence: CASSSNRGVETQYF.

This chain joins TRBV24-1 and TRBJ2-3; 10 nucleotides match TRBD2. CDR1 and CDR2 from the germline V gene are KGHDR and SFDVKD. The CDR3 extends over 16 amino acids. Germline trimming cut 2 bases from V and 2 bases from J; bases unmatched to any gene: 3. In nucleotides, the CDR3 is TGTGCCACCAGTGATTCTAGCGGGGGCTCCACAGATACGCAGTATTTT. It specifies CATSDSSGGSTDTQYF.

The J gene is TRBJ2-7, the V gene TRBV3-1 (or the pseudogene TRBV3-2); the D gene is possibly TRBD2 (6 bases). CDR1 is LGHDT and CDR2 is YNNKEL in the germline V gene (reference sequence). V lost 4 bases and J lost 5, with 12 bases in between. There are 13 residues in the CDR3. CDR3 DNA: TGTGCCAGCAGCCCGGGACTGCAGGACGAGCAGTACTTC. Translated: CASSPGLQDEQYF.

This clone was seen a few times. The J gene is TRBJ2-1, the V gene TRBV4-1; 7 bases line up with TRBD1. The V segment lost 3 bases and the J segment 6 bases; nucleotides outside the gene matches: 14. The CDR3 spans 17 residues. Germline assignment: CDR1 MGHRA and CDR2 YSYEKL. The CDR3 sequence is CASSHTLQGIEGNEQFF. CDR3 bases: TGCGCCAGCAGCCACACCTTACAGGGGATTGAAGGCAATGAGCAGTTCTTC.

The V call is TRBV5-5, the J call TRBJ1-4; D not resolved. Germline CDR1 SGHKS, CDR2 YYEKEE (reference sequence). V lost 2 bases, J lost 3 bases, and 8 bases lay in between. The length of the CDR3 is 14 residues. The CDR3 DNA sequence: TGTGCCAGCAGCTTTCCACAGTCTAATGAAAAACTGTTTTTT. Translating it yields CASSFPQSNEKLFF.

This clone was recorded a few times. The CDR3 loop reads CAWSVLDADNEQFF. CDR3 in DNA: TGTGCCTGGAGTGTACTTGACGCGGACAATGAGCAGTTCTTC. This chain links TRBV30 with TRBJ2-1; no clear D. This CDR3 contains 14 residues. Trimming pared 0 bases from V and 5 bases from J, leaving 11 bases between. Germline V gene data show CDR1 as GTSNPN and CDR2 as SVGIG (reference sequence). Variable domain in full (rest from reference TRBV30 and TRBJ2-1): SQTIHQWPATLVQPVGSPLSLECTVEGTSNPNLYWYRQAAGRGLQLLFYSVGIGQISSEVPQNLSASRPQDRQFILSSKKLLLSDSGFYLCAWSVLDADNEQFFGPGTRLTVL.